This TCR beta chain derives from a study of shared clonotypes between healthy human individuals. The CDR3 has 12 residues. CDR1 and CDR2 (germline): LNHDA, SQIVND (reference sequence). Deletions cut 5 bases from V and 8 bases from J, with 10 bases between. Some clones are missing from TCRdb's copy, which holds only in-frame ones; the method was immunoSEQ multiplex PCR. The profile shows over a million clones, under 80% of them singletons. The sequencing sample was made of memory CD4+ T cells sorted from blood. As for subset: CD45RA-negative fraction. The TCR comes from a man in his late teens or twenties in good health. The gene calls are TRBV19 and TRBJ2-1; unclear D gene. The DNA for the CDR3 is TGTGCCAGTAGTCTAAAGGGTTATGAGCAGTTCTTC. Its translation is CASSLKGYEQFF.